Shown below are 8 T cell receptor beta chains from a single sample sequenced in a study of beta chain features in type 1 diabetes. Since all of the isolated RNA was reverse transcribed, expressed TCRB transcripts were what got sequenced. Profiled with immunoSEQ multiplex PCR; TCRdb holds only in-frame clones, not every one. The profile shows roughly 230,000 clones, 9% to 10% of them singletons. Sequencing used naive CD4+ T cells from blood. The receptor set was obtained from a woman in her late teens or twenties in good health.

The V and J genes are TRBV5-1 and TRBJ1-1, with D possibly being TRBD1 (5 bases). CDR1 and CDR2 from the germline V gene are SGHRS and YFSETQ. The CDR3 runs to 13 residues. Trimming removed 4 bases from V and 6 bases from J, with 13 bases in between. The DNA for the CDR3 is TGCGCCAGCAGCCGGGACTTGGCAGCTGAAGCTTTCTTT. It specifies CASSRDLAAEAFF.

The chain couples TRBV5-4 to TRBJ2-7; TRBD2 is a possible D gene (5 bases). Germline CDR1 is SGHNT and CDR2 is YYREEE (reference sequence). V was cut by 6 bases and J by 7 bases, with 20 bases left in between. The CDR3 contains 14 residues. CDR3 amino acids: CASMDGNFPREQYF. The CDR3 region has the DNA TGTGCCAGCATGGACGGGAATTTCCCTAGAGAGCAGTACTTC.

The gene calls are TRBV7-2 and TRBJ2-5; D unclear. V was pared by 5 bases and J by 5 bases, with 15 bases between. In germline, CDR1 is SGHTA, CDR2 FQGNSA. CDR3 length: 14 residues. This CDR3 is CASSPPSRWETQYF. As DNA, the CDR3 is TGTGCCAGCAGCCCGCCCTCGCGATGGGAGACCCAGTACTTC. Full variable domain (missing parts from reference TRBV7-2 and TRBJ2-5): GAGVSQSPSNKVTEKGKDVELRCDPISGHTALYWYRQSLGQGLEFLIYFQGNSAPDKSGLPSDRFSAERTGGSVSTLTIQRTQQEDSAVYLCASSPPSRWETQYFGPGTRLLVL.

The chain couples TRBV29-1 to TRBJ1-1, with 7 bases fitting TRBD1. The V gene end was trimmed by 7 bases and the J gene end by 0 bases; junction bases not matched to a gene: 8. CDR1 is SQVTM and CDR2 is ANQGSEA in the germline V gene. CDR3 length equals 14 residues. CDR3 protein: CSGRQGTMNTEAFF. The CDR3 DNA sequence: TGCAGCGGGCGACAGGGAACAATGAACACTGAAGCTTTCTTT. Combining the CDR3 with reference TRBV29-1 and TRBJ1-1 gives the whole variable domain SAVISQKPSRDICQRGTSLTIQCQVDSQVTMMFWYRQQPGQSLTLIATANQGSEATYESGFVIDKFPISRPNLTFSTLTVSNMSPEDSSIYLCSGRQGTMNTEAFFGQGTRLTVV.

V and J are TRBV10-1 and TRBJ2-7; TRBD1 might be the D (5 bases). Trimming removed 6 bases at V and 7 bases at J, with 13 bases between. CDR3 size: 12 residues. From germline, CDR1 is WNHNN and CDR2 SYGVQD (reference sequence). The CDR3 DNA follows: TGCGCCAGCAGAGGGGTAAAGTGGGAGCAGTACTTC. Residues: CASRGVKWEQYF.

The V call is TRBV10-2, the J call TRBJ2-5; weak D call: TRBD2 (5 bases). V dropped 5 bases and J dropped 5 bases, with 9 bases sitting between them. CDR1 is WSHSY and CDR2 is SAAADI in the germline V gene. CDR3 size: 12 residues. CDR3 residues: CASSYRGETQYF. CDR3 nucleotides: TGCGCCAGCAGTTATCGAGGGGAGACCCAGTACTTC.

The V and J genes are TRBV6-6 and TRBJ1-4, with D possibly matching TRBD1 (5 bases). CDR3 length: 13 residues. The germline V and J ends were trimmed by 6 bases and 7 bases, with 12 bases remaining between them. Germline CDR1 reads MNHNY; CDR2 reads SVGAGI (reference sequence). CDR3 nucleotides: TGTGCCAGCAGAATTCAGGGCGGTGAAAAACTGTTTTTT. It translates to CASRIQGGEKLFF.

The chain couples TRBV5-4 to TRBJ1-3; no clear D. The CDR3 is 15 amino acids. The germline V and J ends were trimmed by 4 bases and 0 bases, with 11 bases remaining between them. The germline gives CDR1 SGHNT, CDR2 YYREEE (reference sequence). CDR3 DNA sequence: TGTGCCAGCAGCGTGGACGGTAGCTCTGGAAACACCATATATTTT. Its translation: CASSVDGSSGNTIYF.